This is a list of T cell receptor beta chains from one sample in a study of memory CD4+ T cells and cytomegalovirus serostatus. The assay was immunoSEQ multiplex PCR, and TCRdb's table has in-frame clones only and misses some. This table holds 30,000 to 40,000 clones, 79% found once. The specimen was memory CD4+ T cells from blood. All receptors come from an adult in good health and CMV-seropositive. CDR3s include the opening cysteine and the closing phenylalanine or tryptophan.

v_call: TRBV28
j_call: TRBJ2-5
cdr3_aa: CASSRGGRLETQYF

v_call: TRBV18
j_call: TRBJ1-6
cdr3_aa: CASSMTGSDSPLHF

v_call: TRBV6-5
j_call: TRBJ1-6
cdr3_aa: CASRSSQGLGSPLHF

v_call: TRBV5-5
j_call: TRBJ2-1
cdr3_aa: CASSSPRTGNEQFF

v_call: TRBV11-2
j_call: TRBJ1-2
cdr3_aa: CASSLQARGHGYTF

v_call: TRBV4-1
j_call: TRBJ2-5
cdr3_aa: CASSLGTAQETQYF

v_call: TRBV5-1
j_call: TRBJ2-1
cdr3_aa: CASSLGASGPSYNEQFF

v_call: TRBV4-2
j_call: TRBJ1-2
cdr3_aa: CASSQGDRVNYGYTF

v_call: TRBV6-6
j_call: TRBJ1-5
cdr3_aa: CASSQHGDNQPQHF

v_call: TRBV2
j_call: TRBJ1-4
cdr3_aa: CASNRMWEKLFF

v_call: TRBV7-8
j_call: TRBJ1-1
cdr3_aa: CASSLYRDTEAFF

v_call: TRBV7-9
j_call: TRBJ2-5
cdr3_aa: CASSFPGLAGARRETQYF

v_call: TRBV27
j_call: TRBJ1-1
cdr3_aa: CASSFDRGSTEAFF

v_call: TRBV6-1
j_call: TRBJ1-1
cdr3_aa: CASSAGQQPTEAFF

v_call: TRBV15
j_call: TRBJ2-5
cdr3_aa: CATSPRLAGWETQYF

v_call: TRBV5-5
j_call: TRBJ2-7
cdr3_aa: CASSRGVLEMTYEQYF

v_call: TRBV7-2
j_call: TRBJ2-7
cdr3_aa: CASSSYEQYF

v_call: TRBV18
j_call: TRBJ2-2
cdr3_aa: CASSPIGQGWTGELFF

v_call: TRBV7-9
j_call: TRBJ2-5
cdr3_aa: CASSLQGRQETQYF

v_call: TRBV5-1
j_call: TRBJ1-3
cdr3_aa: CASSLQGSAGNTIYF

v_call: TRBV6-5
j_call: TRBJ2-1
cdr3_aa: CASRRERVYNEQFF

v_call: TRBV28
j_call: TRBJ1-2
cdr3_aa: CASRTGTGVIYGYTF

v_call: TRBV5-4
j_call: TRBJ1-4
cdr3_aa: CASSLMGTANEKLFF

v_call: TRBV4-2
j_call: TRBJ1-5
cdr3_aa: CASSQIARQGNQPQHF

v_call: TRBV7-3
j_call: TRBJ2-4
cdr3_aa: CASSLTAKNIQYF

v_call: TRBV5-4
j_call: TRBJ2-2
cdr3_aa: CASSAPGLAGTGELFF

v_call: TRBV2
j_call: TRBJ2-3
cdr3_aa: CASSVGPTHTDTQYF

v_call: TRBV18
j_call: TRBJ2-1
cdr3_aa: CASSPPLIGSYNEQFF

v_call: TRBV27
j_call: TRBJ2-7
cdr3_aa: CASSLSARGDPYEQYF

v_call: TRBV5-1
j_call: TRBJ1-1
cdr3_aa: CASSLNGPTRTEAFF

v_call: TRBV19
j_call: TRBJ1-1
cdr3_aa: CASSPRTDHMNTEAFF

v_call: TRBV28
j_call: TRBJ1-1
cdr3_aa: CASSFLGTEAFF

v_call: TRBV10-3
j_call: TRBJ2-3
cdr3_aa: CAISTMADTQYF

v_call: TRBV9
j_call: TRBJ2-3
cdr3_aa: CASTRSIARDTQYF

v_call: TRBV29-1
j_call: TRBJ1-4
cdr3_aa: CSVRDSSNEKLFF

v_call: TRBV15
j_call: TRBJ2-1
cdr3_aa: CATSRDLAGVNEQFF

v_call: TRBV7-9
j_call: TRBJ2-7
cdr3_aa: CASSFRQASYEQYF

v_call: TRBV4-1
j_call: TRBJ1-1
cdr3_aa: CASRFREEANTEAFF

v_call: TRBV18
j_call: TRBJ2-1
cdr3_aa: CASSPGQRGNEQFF

v_call: TRBV7-9
j_call: TRBJ2-1
cdr3_aa: CASSFGVSGRSYNEQFF

v_call: TRBV5-1
j_call: TRBJ2-6
cdr3_aa: CASSLSQPGANVLTF

v_call: TRBV19
j_call: TRBJ2-3
cdr3_aa: CASSIQGVSTDTQYF

v_call: TRBV9
j_call: TRBJ1-2
cdr3_aa: CASSPTQYYGYTF

v_call: TRBV15
j_call: TRBJ2-7
cdr3_aa: CATSRAGLYEQYF